This entry is about one TCR beta chain. The antigen remains unidentified. This sample was included in a study of cytomegalovirus exposure and HLA in healthy donors. PCR primers comprised 60 Vbeta and 13 Jbeta primers. Measured with immunoSEQ multiplex PCR; TCRdb has only the in-frame clones, and not every one. The top ten clones hold 0.2% to 0.25% of a sample with 200,000 to 250,000 clones, over 75% of them seen once. General study points: 164 TCR beta chains were listed as cytomegalovirus-associated. There were reportedly fewer N-insertions in an Asian-associated ancestry cluster than the approximately 700-donor mean, in a later analysis.

The TCR originated in a girl aged 2 to 9 in good health and CMV-seronegative. Input material: PBMCs.

This chain's CDR3 is CASMGVGTGKYGYTF. CDR3 nucleotide sequence: TGTGCCAGCATGGGGGTGGGGACAGGAAAATATGGCTACACCTTC. V usage is TRBV6-5 and J usage is TRBJ1-2; TRBD1 aligns across 8 bases. Losses at the gene ends were 7 bases for V and 5 bases for J; bases not matched to a gene: 12. The V gene's germline CDR1 is MNHEY and CDR2 SVGAGI. This CDR3 is 15 amino acids long.